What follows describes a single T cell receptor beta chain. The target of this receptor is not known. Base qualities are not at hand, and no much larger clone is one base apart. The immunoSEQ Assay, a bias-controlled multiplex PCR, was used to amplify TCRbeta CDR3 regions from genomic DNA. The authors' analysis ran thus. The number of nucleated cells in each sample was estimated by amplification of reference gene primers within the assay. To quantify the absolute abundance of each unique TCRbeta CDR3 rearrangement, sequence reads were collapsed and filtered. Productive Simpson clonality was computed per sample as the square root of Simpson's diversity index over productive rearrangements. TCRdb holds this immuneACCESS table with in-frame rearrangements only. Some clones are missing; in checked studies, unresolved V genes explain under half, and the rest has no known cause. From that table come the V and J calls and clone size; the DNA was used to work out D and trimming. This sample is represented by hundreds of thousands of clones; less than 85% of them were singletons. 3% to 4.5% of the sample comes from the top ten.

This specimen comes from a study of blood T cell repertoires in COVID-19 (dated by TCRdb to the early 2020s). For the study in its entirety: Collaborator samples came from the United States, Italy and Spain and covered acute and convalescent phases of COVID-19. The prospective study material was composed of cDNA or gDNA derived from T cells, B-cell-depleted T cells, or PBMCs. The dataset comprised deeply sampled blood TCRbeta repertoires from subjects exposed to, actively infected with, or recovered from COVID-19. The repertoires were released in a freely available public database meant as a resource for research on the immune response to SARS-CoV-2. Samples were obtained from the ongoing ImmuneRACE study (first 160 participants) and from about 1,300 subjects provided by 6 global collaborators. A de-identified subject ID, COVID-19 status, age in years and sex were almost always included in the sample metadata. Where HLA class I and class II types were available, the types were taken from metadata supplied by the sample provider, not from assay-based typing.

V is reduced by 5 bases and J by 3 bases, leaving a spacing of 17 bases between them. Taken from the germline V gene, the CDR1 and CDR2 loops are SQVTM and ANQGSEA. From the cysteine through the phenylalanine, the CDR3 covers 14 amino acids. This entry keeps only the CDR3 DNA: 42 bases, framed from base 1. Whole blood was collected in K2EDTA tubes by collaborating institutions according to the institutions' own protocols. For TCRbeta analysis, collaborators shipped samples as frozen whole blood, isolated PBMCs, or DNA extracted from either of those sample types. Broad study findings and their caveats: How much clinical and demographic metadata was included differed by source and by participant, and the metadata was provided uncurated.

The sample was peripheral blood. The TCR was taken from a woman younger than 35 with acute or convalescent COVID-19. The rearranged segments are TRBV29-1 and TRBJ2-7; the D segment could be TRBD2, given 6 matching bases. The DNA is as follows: TGCAGCGTTTTGGGATTCGGCGGGATCTACGAGCAGTACTTC. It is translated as CSVLGFGGIYEQYF.